The 31 T cell receptor beta chains below all came from one sample that was sequenced in a study of identical twins. TCRdb redid the calling of the 5' RACE reads with MiXCR, one entry per CDR3 protein. This sample has around 340,000 distinct CDR3 sequences, with roughly 9% found just once. Sequenced material: naive T cells sorted from blood. The receptors shown here come from a woman aged 45-59 years in good health.

The chain couples TRBV6-5 to TRBJ1-1; D unclear. The CDR3 is 13 residues long. Trimming took off 2 bases at V and 5 bases at J, with 9 bases between the two ends. The V gene's germline CDR1 is MNHEY and CDR2 SVGAGI. CDR3 coding DNA: TGTGCCAGCAGTTACCTGGGGAGTACTGAAGCTTTCTTT. Translated, it gives CASSYLGSTEAFF.

Many counts were recorded for this clonotype. The rearrangement links TRBV7-2 to TRBJ2-3, with D perhaps TRBD1 or TRBD2 (5 bases each). V lost 2 bases, J lost 7 bases, and 13 bases lay in between. This CDR3 is 14 amino acids long. CDR1 and CDR2 from the germline V gene are SGHTA and FQGNSA. For the CDR3, the DNA is TGTGCCAGCAGCTTACGGGACCCGGGGAATACGCAGTATTTT. Encoded protein: CASSLRDPGNTQYF. Looking up the rest from reference TRBV7-2 and TRBJ2-3 gives the full variable domain: GAGVSQSPSNKVTEKGKDVELRCDPISGHTALYWYRQSLGQGLEFLIYFQGNSAPDKSGLPSDRFSAERTGGSVSTLTIQRTQQEDSAVYLCASSLRDPGNTQYFGPGTRLTVL.

The table lists this clonotype with many counts. The V and J genes are TRBV20-1 and TRBJ2-3; D remains unclear. This CDR3 has 11 residues. Between the trimmed V and J ends, which lost 6 bases and 5 bases, there was a span of 9 bases. Germline V CDR1 and CDR2: DFQATT, SNEGSKA (reference sequence). The CDR3 nucleotides are TGCAGTGCCCTGTGGGGAGATACGCAGTATTTT. This encodes CSALWGDTQYF.

This clonotype appeared many times. This chain joins TRBV5-6 and TRBJ2-2; possible D gene TRBD2, 5 bases. Germline CDR1 reads SGHDT; CDR2 reads YYEEEE. The CDR3 sequence is 14 residues long. V was trimmed by 4 bases and J by 3 bases, leaving 10 bases between them. The CDR3 region has the DNA TGTGCCAGCAGCGGGAGTCGAGACACCGGGGAGCTGTTTTTT. Translating gives CASSGSRDTGELFF.

This clonotype was recorded many times. The chain recombines TRBV10-3 with TRBJ2-7; 7 bases agree with TRBD2. The CDR3 length is 14 residues. Germline V CDR1 and CDR2: ENHRY, SYGVKD. V trimming: 2 bases; J trimming: 7 bases; junction bases outside the gene matches: 8. The CDR3: CAISEGGSRREQYV. DNA of the CDR3: TGTGCCATCAGTGAGGGCGGGAGCCGTAGGGAGCAGTACGTC.

There are a few counts of this clonotype. This chain connects TRBV7-3 to TRBJ2-3; D might be TRBD2 (5 bases). This CDR3 has 15 residues. CDR1 and CDR2 (germline): SGHTA, FQGTGA. V lost 5 bases and J lost 5, with 17 bases in between. The CDR3 DNA reads TGTGCCAGCAGCAATTTGGGGAGTCGGTTAGATACGCAGTATTTT. It yields the protein CASSNLGSRLDTQYF.

V is TRBV29-1 and J is TRBJ2-7; a possible D gene is TRBD2 (5 bases). The ends were cut back, 7 bases at V and 7 bases at J, with 14 bases in the middle. In germline, CDR1 is SQVTM, CDR2 ANQGSEA. CDR3 length: 11 residues. This CDR3 reads CSAMAGAEQYV. For the CDR3, the DNA is TGCAGCGCCATGGCGGGTGCAGAGCAGTACGTC.

This sequence joins TRBV20-1 and TRBJ2-2; tentative D call: TRBD1 (6 bases). Germline CDR1 and CDR2: DFQATT and SNEGSKA (reference sequence). The CDR3 totals 14 residues. V was cut by 0 bases and J by 6 bases, with 11 bases left in between. CDR3 in amino acids: CSARDGQQAGELFF. DNA of the CDR3: TGCAGTGCTAGAGATGGACAGCAAGCCGGGGAGCTGTTTTTT.

The rearrangement uses TRBV5-1 and TRBJ2-3; the match to TRBD2 covers 9 bases. The CDR3 sequence is 14 residues long. V dropped 7 bases and J dropped 6; count of bases not matched to a gene: 9. Germline loops: CDR1 SGHRS, CDR2 YFSETQ. The CDR3 coding sequence is TGCGCCAGCGCCCCGGCGGGAGGGCCGGATACGCAGTATTTT. Translating it yields CASAPAGGPDTQYF.

Many counts were recorded for this clonotype. The chain combines TRBV29-1 with TRBJ1-2, with 7 bases fitting TRBD1. Trimming at V came to 3 bases and at J to 6 bases, leaving 1 base not matched to a gene. CDR3 length equals 11 residues. The germline gives CDR1 SQVTM, CDR2 ANQGSEA. Written as DNA, the CDR3 is TGCAGCGTTGAGAGGGGGCATGGCTACACCTTC. Its protein product is CSVERGHGYTF.

CDR3 nucleotide sequence: TGTGCCACCAGCAGAGGCGGGGGGGAATCTGGCTCGCAGTACGTC. This sequence encodes CATSRGGGESGSQYV. The rearrangement links TRBV15 to TRBJ2-7, with 9 bases fitting TRBD2. Germline V gene sequence: CDR1 LNHNV, CDR2 YYDKDF (reference sequence). The CDR3 consists of 15 residues. After removal of 1 base from V and 9 bases from J, the junction contained 10 bases not matched to a gene.

This clonotype came up many times. The chain recombines TRBV12-3 or TRBV12-4 with TRBJ2-7; weak D call: TRBD2 (5 bases). The CDR3 consists of 15 residues. Trimming left V 0 bases short and J 4 bases short, with 13 bases between. CDR3 loop: CASSLAVGRGYEQYF. The CDR3 DNA is TGTGCCAGCAGTTTAGCGGTCGGCAGAGGGTACGAGCAGTACTTC.

The CDR3 region is CASSLAGATLREQFF. The CDR3 bases are TGCGCCAGCAGCTTGGCCGGAGCCACACTGCGTGAGCAGTTCTTC. The rearrangement joins TRBV5-1 to TRBJ2-1; D gene unclear. V shed 0 bases and J shed 9 bases, with 16 bases lying between them. Germline assignment: CDR1 SGHRS and CDR2 YFSETQ. This CDR3 region has 15 residues.

V gene TRBV15 combines with J gene TRBJ1-1, with a possible D match to TRBD1 (5 bases). CDR1 is LNHNV and CDR2 is YYDKDF in the germline V gene (reference sequence). Trimming took off 5 bases at V and 0 bases at J, with 7 bases between the two ends. This CDR3 spans 13 amino acids. The CDR3 reads CATSRQMNTEAFF. The CDR3, as DNA: TGTGCCACCAGCCGACAGATGAACACTGAAGCTTTCTTT.

This clonotype turned up a few times. CDR3 in amino acids: CASSPPSGLAFYNEQFF. In nucleotides, the CDR3 is TGTGCCAGCAGTCCCCCCTCGGGGCTAGCGTTCTACAATGAGCAGTTCTTC. J is TRBJ2-1 and V is TRBV27, with a possible D match to TRBD2 (6 bases). The V end was cut by 5 bases, the J end by 3 bases, with 20 bases between. Germline loops: CDR1 MNHEY, CDR2 SMNVEV (reference sequence). There are 17 residues in the CDR3.

The table lists this clonotype with many counts. V is TRBV10-3 and J is TRBJ2-3, with 10 nucleotides matching TRBD1. V shed 3 bases, J shed 5 bases, and the junction held 5 bases outside the gene matches. Germline assignment: CDR1 ENHRY and CDR2 SYGVKD. This CDR3 has 15 amino acids. CDR3 region: CAISDQGTGEDTQYF. The CDR3 nucleotides read TGTGCCATCAGTGATCAGGGGACAGGGGAAGATACGCAGTATTTT.

The DNA for the CDR3 is TGTGCCAGCAGCGTGACTAGCGGGAGGGAAGTAGAGACCCAGTACTTC. This translates into CASSVTSGREVETQYF. This chain connects TRBV11-2 to TRBJ2-5; 14 bases match TRBD2. The germline V gene has CDR1 SGHAT and CDR2 FQNNGV. Losses at the gene ends were 5 bases for V and 4 bases for J; bases not matched to a gene: 6. This CDR3 region has 16 residues.

This chain links TRBV10-3 with TRBJ1-1; D might be TRBD1 (5 bases). The CDR3 is 13 amino acids. CDR1 and CDR2 from the germline V gene are ENHRY and SYGVKD. V lost 11 bases to trimming and J lost 9 bases, with 22 bases between them. CDR3 sequence reads: CASNLNPQGKAFF. The CDR3 DNA reads as TGTGCCTCCAACCTTAATCCGCAGGGAAAAGCTTTCTTT.

This clonotype showed up just a few times. The rearrangement links TRBV5-1 to TRBJ2-1; 7 nucleotides line up with TRBD1. This CDR3 is 16 amino acids long. The J segment lost 4 bases and the V segment lost 4 bases, leaving 11 bases of the junction unmatched. Germline CDR1 SGHRS, CDR2 YFSETQ. CDR3 sequence: CASSKGVSGGYNEQFF. The DNA of the CDR3 is TGCGCCAGCAGCAAGGGTGTTTCAGGGGGATACAATGAGCAGTTCTTC. Filled out from reference TRBV5-1 and TRBJ2-1, the complete variable domain reads KAGVTQTPRYLIKTRGQQVTLSCSPISGHRSVSWYQQTPGQGLQFLFEYFSETQRNKGNFPGRFSGRQFSNSRSEMNVSTLELGDSALYLCASSKGVSGGYNEQFFGPGTRLTVL.

This clonotype was picked up many times. The V call is TRBV7-8, the J call TRBJ1-1; D uncertain. The CDR3 spans 15 residues. The ends were cut back, 4 bases at V and 4 bases at J, with 16 bases in the middle. Germline-derived CDR1 and CDR2 are SGHVS and FQNEAQ. This CDR3 is CASSYHGGSGTEAFF. The CDR3 coding sequence is TGTGCCAGCAGCTACCACGGAGGGTCGGGCACTGAAGCTTTCTTT.

This clonotype was counted between two and nine times. The V call is TRBV20-1, the J call TRBJ1-5; no reliable D call. The CDR3 spans 14 residues. The V gene lost 0 bases and the J gene lost 2 bases, with 8 bases spanning the gap. Germline assignment: CDR1 DFQATT and CDR2 SNEGSKA (reference sequence). The CDR3 DNA is TGCAGTGCTAGAGATCCAAGAGGCAATCAGCCCCAGCATTTT. Its protein is CSARDPRGNQPQHF.

The sample holds many counts of this clonotype. CDR3 sequence reads: CASSFTGGISTEAFF. The CDR3 DNA reads as TGCGCCAGCAGCTTCACAGGGGGTATCAGCACTGAAGCTTTCTTT. The V and J genes are TRBV5-1 and TRBJ1-1; TRBD1 matches 8 bases. Trimming at V came to 2 bases and at J to 4 bases, leaving 7 bases not matched to a gene. Germline V lookup: CDR1 SGHRS, CDR2 YFSETQ. CDR3 size: 15 residues.

This clonotype was recorded at least ten times. The rearrangement uses TRBV5-1 and TRBJ1-1, with D maybe TRBD1 (5 bases). CDR1 and CDR2 from the germline V gene are SGHRS and YFSETQ. CDR3 length: 13 residues. V was shortened by 1 base and J by 7 bases, with 11 bases between the two germline ends. CDR3 residues: CASSLWGDGEAFF. CDR3 DNA: TGCGCCAGCAGCTTGTGGGGGGACGGTGAAGCTTTCTTT.

This clonotype was observed a few times. J is TRBJ1-2 and V is TRBV24-1; D gene uncertain. This CDR3 region has 15 residues. Trimming removed 2 bases from V and 4 bases from J, with 13 bases in between. From germline, CDR1 is KGHDR and CDR2 SFDVKD. CDR3 in DNA: TGTGCCACCAGTGATTCCCGGTTTTTCGGCTATGGCTACACCTTC. Translated: CATSDSRFFGYGYTF.

This clonotype was observed at least ten times. This sequence joins TRBV20-1 and TRBJ2-7; TRBD2 matches 8 bases. V was clipped by 4 bases and J by 2 bases; unmatched bases: 10. The CDR3 spans 15 residues. CDR1 is DFQATT and CDR2 is SNEGSKA in the germline V gene (reference sequence). The CDR3 loop reads CSANRQTSGPYEQYF. Written as DNA, the CDR3 is TGCAGTGCTAATAGACAAACTAGCGGACCCTACGAGCAGTACTTC.

The chain has TRBV6-5 and TRBJ2-7; D possibly corresponds to TRBD2 (6 bases). Germline CDR1 reads MNHEY; CDR2 reads SVGAGI. The CDR3 runs 14 residues. V was shortened by 6 bases and J by 0 bases, with 12 bases between the two germline ends. The DNA for the CDR3 is TGTGCCAGCAGCCGAGGGACTGGCTCCTACGAGCAGTACTTC. Translation: CASSRGTGSYEQYF.

In this sample, this clonotype turned up a few times. The chain has TRBV20-1 and TRBJ1-5; no clear D gene. This CDR3 spans 13 amino acids. CDR1 DFQATT and CDR2 SNEGSKA come from the germline V gene (reference sequence). Trimming took 6 bases from V and 4 from J, leaving 13 bases between them. CDR3 in amino acids: CSAKGPANQPQHF. CDR3 nucleotides: TGCAGTGCCAAGGGCCCGGCGAATCAGCCCCAGCATTTT.

The V call is TRBV18, the J call TRBJ2-1; D remains unclear. V was cut by 5 bases and J by 5 bases, with 7 bases left in between. Germline assignment: CDR1 KGHSH and CDR2 LQKENI. The CDR3 has 12 residues. CDR3 DNA sequence: TGTGCCAGCTCATCTCCGGACAATGAGCAGTTCTTC. It codes for CASSSPDNEQFF.

DNA for the CDR3: TGTGCCAGCAGCCAAGATGGAGGGGACACTGAAGCTTTCTTT. It translates to CASSQDGGDTEAFF. V gene TRBV3-1 combines with J gene TRBJ1-1; maybe TRBD1 (5 bases). Germline V gene sequence: CDR1 LGHDT, CDR2 YNNKEL (reference sequence). The germline V and J ends were trimmed by 0 bases and 3 bases, with 8 bases remaining between them. The CDR3 is 14 residues long. Looking up the rest from reference TRBV3-1 and TRBJ1-1 gives the full variable domain: DTAVSQTPKYLVTQMGNDKSIKCEQNLGHDTMYWYKQDSKKFLKIMFSYNNKELIINETVPNRFSPKSPDKAHLNLHINSLELGDSAVYFCASSQDGGDTEAFFGQGTRLTVV.

In its sample, this clonotype was seen a few times. The chain combines TRBV6-5 with TRBJ2-3; 7 bases fit TRBD2. The CDR3 is 15 amino acids. Germline V gene sequence: CDR1 MNHEY, CDR2 SVGAGI. The junction had 11 bases not matched to a gene; V was cut back by 3 bases and J by 8 bases. The CDR3 protein is CASSYGGRAKGTQYF. The CDR3, as DNA: TGTGCCAGCAGTTATGGAGGGAGGGCCAAGGGTACGCAGTATTTT.

The chain combines TRBV6-5 with TRBJ1-1, with TRBD1 matching over 8 bases. J was trimmed by 7 bases and V by 7 bases; bases with no gene match: 11. There are 14 residues in the CDR3. Looked up from germline, CDR1 is MNHEY and CDR2 is SVGAGI. CDR3 amino acids: CASNSRGRVIEAFF. CDR3 coding DNA: TGTGCCAGCAATAGCAGGGGGCGCGTGATTGAAGCTTTCTTT.